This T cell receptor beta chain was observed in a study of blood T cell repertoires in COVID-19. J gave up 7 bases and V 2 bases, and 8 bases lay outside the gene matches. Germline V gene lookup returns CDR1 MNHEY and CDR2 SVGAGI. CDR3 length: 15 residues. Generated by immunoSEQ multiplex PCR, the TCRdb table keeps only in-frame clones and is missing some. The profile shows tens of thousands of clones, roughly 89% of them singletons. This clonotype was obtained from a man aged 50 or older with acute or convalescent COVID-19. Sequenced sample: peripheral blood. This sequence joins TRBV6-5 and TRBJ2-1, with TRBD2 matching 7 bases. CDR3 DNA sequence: TGTGCCAGCAGTTACATCCCTAGCGGCCCTAATGAGCAGTTCTTC. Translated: CASSYIPSGPNEQFF.